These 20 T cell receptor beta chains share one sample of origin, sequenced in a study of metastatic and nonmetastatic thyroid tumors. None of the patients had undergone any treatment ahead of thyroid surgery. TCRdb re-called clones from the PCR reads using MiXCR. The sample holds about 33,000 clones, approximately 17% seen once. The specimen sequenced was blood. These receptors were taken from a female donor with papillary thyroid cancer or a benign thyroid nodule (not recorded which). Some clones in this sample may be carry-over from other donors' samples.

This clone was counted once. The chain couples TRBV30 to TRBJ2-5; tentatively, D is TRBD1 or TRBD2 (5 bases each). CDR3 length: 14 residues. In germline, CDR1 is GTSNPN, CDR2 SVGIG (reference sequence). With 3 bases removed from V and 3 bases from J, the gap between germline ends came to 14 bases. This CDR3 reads CAWSDRDPKETQYF. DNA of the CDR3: TGTGCCTGGAGCGATCGGGACCCAAAAGAGACCCAGTACTTC. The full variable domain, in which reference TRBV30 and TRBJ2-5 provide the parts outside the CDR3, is SQTIHQWPATLVQPVGSPLSLECTVEGTSNPNLYWYRQAAGRGLQLLFYSVGIGQISSEVPQNLSASRPQDRQFILSSKKLLLSDSGFYLCAWSDRDPKETQYFGPGTRLLVL.

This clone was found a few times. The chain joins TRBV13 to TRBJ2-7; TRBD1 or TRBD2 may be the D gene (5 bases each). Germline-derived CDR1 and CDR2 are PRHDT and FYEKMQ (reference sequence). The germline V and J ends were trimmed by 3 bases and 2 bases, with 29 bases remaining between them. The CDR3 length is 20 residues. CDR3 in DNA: TGTGCCAGCAGCTTGGGGATTCGGAGGACATGGTGCGCGTGTACCTACGAGCAGTACTTC. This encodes CASSLGIRRTWCACTYEQYF.

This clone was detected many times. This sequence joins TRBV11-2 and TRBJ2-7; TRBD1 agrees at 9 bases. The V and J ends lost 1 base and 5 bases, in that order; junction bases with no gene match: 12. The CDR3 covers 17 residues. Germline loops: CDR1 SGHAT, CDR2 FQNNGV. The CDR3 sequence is CASSLGHSGTGRDEQYF. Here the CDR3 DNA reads TGTGCCAGCAGCTTAGGACATTCCGGGACAGGGAGGGACGAGCAGTACTTC.

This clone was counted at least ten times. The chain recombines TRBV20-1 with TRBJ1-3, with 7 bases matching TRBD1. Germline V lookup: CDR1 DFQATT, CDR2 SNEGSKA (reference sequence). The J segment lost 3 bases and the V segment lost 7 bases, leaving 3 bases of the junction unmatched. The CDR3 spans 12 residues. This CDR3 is CSVTGDGNTIYF. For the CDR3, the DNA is TGCAGTGTTACAGGGGATGGAAACACCATATATTTT.

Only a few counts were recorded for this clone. The CDR3 is CASRTTGGTSYYNSPLHF. The DNA for the CDR3 is TGTGCCAGCAGGACCACAGGGGGCACTAGCTACTATAATTCACCCCTCCACTTT. The rearrangement links TRBV6-6 to TRBJ1-6, with 9 positions matching TRBD1. The CDR3 contains 18 residues. J lost 3 bases, V lost 6 bases, and 12 bases had no gene match. Germline CDR1 reads MNHNY; CDR2 reads SVGAGI (reference sequence).

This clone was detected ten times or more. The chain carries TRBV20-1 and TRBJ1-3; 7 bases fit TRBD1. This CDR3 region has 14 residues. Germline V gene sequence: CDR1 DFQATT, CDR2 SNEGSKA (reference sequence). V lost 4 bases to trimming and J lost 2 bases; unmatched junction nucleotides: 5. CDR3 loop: CSATEGAAGNTIYF. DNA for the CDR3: TGCAGTGCTACCGAGGGGGCGGCTGGAAACACCATATATTTT.

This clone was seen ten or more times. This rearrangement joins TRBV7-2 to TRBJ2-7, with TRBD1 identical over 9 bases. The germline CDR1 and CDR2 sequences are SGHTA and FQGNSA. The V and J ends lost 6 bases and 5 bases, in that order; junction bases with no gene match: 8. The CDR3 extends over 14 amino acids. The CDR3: CASRQQGADNEQYF. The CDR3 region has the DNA TGTGCCAGCAGGCAACAGGGGGCGGACAACGAGCAGTACTTC.

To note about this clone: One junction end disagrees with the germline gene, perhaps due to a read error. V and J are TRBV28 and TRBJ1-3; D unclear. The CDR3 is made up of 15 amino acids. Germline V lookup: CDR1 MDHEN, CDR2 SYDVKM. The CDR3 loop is CTSSSVAHTGNTIYF. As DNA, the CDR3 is TGTACCAGCAGTTCGGTGGCCCACACGGGAAACACCATATATTTT.

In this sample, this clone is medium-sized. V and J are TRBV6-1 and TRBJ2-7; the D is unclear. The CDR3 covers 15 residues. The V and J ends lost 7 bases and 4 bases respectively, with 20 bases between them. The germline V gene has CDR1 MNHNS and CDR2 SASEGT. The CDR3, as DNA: TGTGCCAGCATCCGAAGCCACACGAATACTTACGAGCAGTACTTC. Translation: CASIRSHTNTYEQYF.

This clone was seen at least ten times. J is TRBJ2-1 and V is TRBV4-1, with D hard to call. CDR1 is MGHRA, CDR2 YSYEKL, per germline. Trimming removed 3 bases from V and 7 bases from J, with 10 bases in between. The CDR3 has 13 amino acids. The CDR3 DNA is TGCGCCAGCAGCCATGAGTTGGAAAATGAGCAGTTCTTC. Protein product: CASSHELENEQFF.

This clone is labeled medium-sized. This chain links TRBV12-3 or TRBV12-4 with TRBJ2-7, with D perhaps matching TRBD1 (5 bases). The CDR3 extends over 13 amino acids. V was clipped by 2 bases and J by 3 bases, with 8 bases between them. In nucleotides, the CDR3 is TGTGCCAGCAGTTTATACAGGAGCTACGAGCAGTACTTC. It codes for CASSLYRSYEQYF.

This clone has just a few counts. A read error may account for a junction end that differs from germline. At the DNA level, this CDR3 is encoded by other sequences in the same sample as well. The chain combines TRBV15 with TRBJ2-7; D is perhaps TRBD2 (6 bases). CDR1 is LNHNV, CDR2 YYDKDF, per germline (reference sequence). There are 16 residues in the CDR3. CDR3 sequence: CATSRDLGTGAYEQYF. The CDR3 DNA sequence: TGTGCCACCAGTAGAGATCTAGGGACGGGGGCCTACGAGCAGTACTTC.

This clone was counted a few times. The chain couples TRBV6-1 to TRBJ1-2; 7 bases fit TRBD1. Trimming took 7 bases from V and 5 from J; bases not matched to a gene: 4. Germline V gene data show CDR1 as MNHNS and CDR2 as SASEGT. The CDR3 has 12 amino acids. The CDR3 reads CASTSQGYGYTF. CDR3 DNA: TGTGCCAGCACATCACAGGGGTATGGCTACACCTTC.

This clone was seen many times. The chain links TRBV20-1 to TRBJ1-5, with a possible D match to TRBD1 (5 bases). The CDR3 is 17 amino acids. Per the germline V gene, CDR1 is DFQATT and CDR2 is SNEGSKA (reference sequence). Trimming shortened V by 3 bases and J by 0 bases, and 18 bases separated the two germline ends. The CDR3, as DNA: TGCAGTGCTAGGGAACGACAAGGAGGGGATAGCAATCAGCCCCAGCATTTT. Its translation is CSARERQGGDSNQPQHF.

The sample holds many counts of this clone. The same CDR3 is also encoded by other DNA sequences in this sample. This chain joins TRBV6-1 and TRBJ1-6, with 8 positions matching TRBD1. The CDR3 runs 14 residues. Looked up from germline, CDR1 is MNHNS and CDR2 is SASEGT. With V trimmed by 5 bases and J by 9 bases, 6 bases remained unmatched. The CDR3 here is CASSNDRGFSPLHF. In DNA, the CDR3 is TGTGCCAGCAGTAACGACAGGGGTTTTTCACCCCTCCACTTT.

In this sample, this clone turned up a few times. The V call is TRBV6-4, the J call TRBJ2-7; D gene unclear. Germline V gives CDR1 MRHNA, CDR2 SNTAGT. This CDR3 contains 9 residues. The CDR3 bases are TGTGGTGACAACTACGAGCAGTACTTC. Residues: CGDNYEQYF.

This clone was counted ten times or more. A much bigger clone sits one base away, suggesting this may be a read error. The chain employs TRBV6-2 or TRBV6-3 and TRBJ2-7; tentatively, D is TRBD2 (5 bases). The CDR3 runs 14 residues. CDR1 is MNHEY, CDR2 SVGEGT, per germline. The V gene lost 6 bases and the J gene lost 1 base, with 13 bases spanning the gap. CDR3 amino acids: CASRGPGFSYEQYF. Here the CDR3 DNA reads TGTGCCAGCAGGGGCCCGGGGTTTTCCTACGAGCAGTACTTC.

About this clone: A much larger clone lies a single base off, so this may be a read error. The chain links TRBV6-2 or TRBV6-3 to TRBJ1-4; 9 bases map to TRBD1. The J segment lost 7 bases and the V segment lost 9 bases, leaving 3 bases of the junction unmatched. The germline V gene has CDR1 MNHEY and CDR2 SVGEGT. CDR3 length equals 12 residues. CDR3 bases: TGTGCCAGACGGGACAGGGCTGAAAAACTGTTTTTT. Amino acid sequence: CARRDRAEKLFF.

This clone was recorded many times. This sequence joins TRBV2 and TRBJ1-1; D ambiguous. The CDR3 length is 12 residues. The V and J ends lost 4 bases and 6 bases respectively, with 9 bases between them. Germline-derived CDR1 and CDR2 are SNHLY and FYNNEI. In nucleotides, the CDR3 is TGTGCCAGCAGTGTTCTGGGCCCTGAAGCTTTCTTT. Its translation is CASSVLGPEAFF.

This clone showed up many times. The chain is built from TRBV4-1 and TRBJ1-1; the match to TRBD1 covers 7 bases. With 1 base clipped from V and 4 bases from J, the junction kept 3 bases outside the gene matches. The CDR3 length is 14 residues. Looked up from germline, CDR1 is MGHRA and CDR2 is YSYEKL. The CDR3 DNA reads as TGCGCCAGCAGCCAAGGAGCAGGGGGCACTGAAGCTTTCTTT. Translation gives CASSQGAGGTEAFF.